This entry lists 21 T cell receptor beta chains sequenced from one sample in a study of Ad26.COV2.S vaccination and SARS-CoV-2 variants. Repertoires were generated with immunoSEQ multiplex PCR, while TCRdb's copy carries only in-frame clones and drops some. The sample includes about 350,000 clones, approximately 84% of them seen just once. The treatment here: 15 to 20 received Ad26.COV2.S at low or high dose, single or two shots; five or six received placebo; per-sample allocation not given. Vaccine and placebo recipients were sampled on day 63 after the first injection. Sequenced material: peripheral blood, taken in a trial of Ad26.COV2.S vaccine versus placebo. The receptors shown here come from a person between 18 and 65 years old who received the Ad26.COV2.S COVID-19 vaccine or a placebo.

This clone was picked up many times. V and J are TRBV10-3 and TRBJ1-1; D not certain. Trimming took off 0 bases at V and 0 bases at J, with 8 bases between the two ends. In germline, CDR1 is ENHRY, CDR2 SYGVKD. The CDR3 contains 15 residues. The CDR3 loop is CAISESASMNTEAFF. CDR3 DNA sequence: TGTGCCATCAGTGAGTCGGCATCGATGAACACTGAAGCTTTCTTT.

J is TRBJ2-1 and V is TRBV6-5; 12 bases agree with TRBD2. Germline CDR1 reads MNHEY; CDR2 reads SVGAGI. This CDR3 contains 15 residues. V lost 8 bases, J lost 7 bases, and 9 bases stayed unmatched. DNA of the CDR3: TGTGCCAGCGGTCTAGCGGGAGGGCCGGGGAATGAGCAGTTCTTC. Translation gives CASGLAGGPGNEQFF.

The chain combines TRBV10-3 with TRBJ2-7, with 7 nucleotides matching TRBD1. CDR1 and CDR2 (germline): ENHRY, SYGVKD. After removal of 6 bases from V and 3 bases from J, the junction contained 11 bases not matched to a gene. The CDR3 covers 15 residues. This chain's CDR3 is CAIRAPGQSLYEQYF. The CDR3 coding sequence is TGTGCCATCAGAGCCCCGGGACAGAGCCTCTACGAGCAGTACTTC.

This chain joins TRBV4-3 and TRBJ1-4; 7 nucleotides agree with TRBD1. This CDR3 contains 16 residues. Trimming at V came to 3 bases and at J to 8 bases, leaving 12 bases not matched to a gene. The germline V gene has CDR1 LGHNA and CDR2 YSLEER. CDR3 residues: CASSQGPQGVGEKLFF. DNA of the CDR3: TGCGCCAGCAGCCAGGGCCCCCAGGGGGTCGGCGAAAAACTGTTTTTT.

This clone was counted between two and nine times. The chain links TRBV7-8 to TRBJ1-1; D is ambiguous. Deletions cut 3 bases from V and 2 bases from J, with 10 bases between. Germline CDR1 reads SGHVS; CDR2 reads FQNEAQ. There are 14 residues in the CDR3. The CDR3 sequence: CASSFASYNTEAFF. In DNA, the CDR3 is TGTGCCAGCAGCTTTGCCAGTTATAACACTGAAGCTTTCTTT.

The J gene is TRBJ2-7, the V gene TRBV6-5, with a weak D call TRBD1 (6 bases). The CDR3 contains 15 residues. The V gene's germline CDR1 is MNHEY and CDR2 SVGAGI. V was shortened by 10 bases and J by 2 bases, with 21 bases between the two germline ends. The CDR3 spells CAIQLGTPGAYEQYF. The CDR3 DNA reads TGTGCCATCCAACTCGGGACACCTGGGGCCTACGAGCAGTACTTC.

J is TRBJ1-1 and V is TRBV21-1. TRBV21-1 is assigned pseudogene status. CDR3 length: 19 amino acids. The DNA of the CDR3 is TGTGCCAGCAGCAAAGTAGGGTTTGAAAACGGCACGATGAACACTGAAGCTTTCTTT. Amino acid sequence: CASSKVGFENGTMNTEAFF.

The rearrangement uses TRBV19 and TRBJ1-2; TRBD1 is a possible D gene (5 bases). Per germline, CDR1 LNHDA and CDR2 SQIVND (reference sequence). The CDR3 is 12 amino acids. Trimming stripped 2 bases from V and 5 bases from J, with 6 bases between. In nucleotides, the CDR3 is TGTGCCAGTAGTATATCAGGGTATGGCTACACCTTC. Residues: CASSISGYGYTF.

The chain has TRBV7-9 and TRBJ2-5; maybe TRBD1 (6 bases). The germline V gene encodes CDR1 SEHNR and CDR2 FQNEAQ (reference sequence). The CDR3 length is 13 residues. The V and J ends lost 5 bases and 6 bases respectively, with 13 bases between them. The CDR3 region is CASSARDNQTQYF. The CDR3 nucleotides are TGTGCCAGCAGCGCCCGGGACAATCAGACCCAGTACTTC.

The V and J genes are TRBV7-9 and TRBJ2-3, with D hard to call. This CDR3 has 16 amino acids. Trimming cost V 1 base and J 0 bases, with 11 bases left between them. Germline CDR1 SEHNR, CDR2 FQNEAQ (reference sequence). CDR3 amino acids: CASSLGFSQSTDTQYF. For the CDR3, the DNA is TGTGCCAGCAGCTTAGGTTTCTCCCAGAGCACAGATACGCAGTATTTT.

The rearrangement joins TRBV6-5 to TRBJ1-2; 8 positions agree with TRBD1. Trimming removed 8 bases from V and 4 bases from J; junction bases left unmatched: 6. Germline CDR1 and CDR2: MNHEY and SVGAGI. The CDR3 is 13 amino acids. CDR3 nucleotide sequence: TGTGCCAGCGGGATGACAGGGGTCTATGGCTACACCTTC. It codes for CASGMTGVYGYTF.

V usage is TRBV7-2 and J usage is TRBJ2-2; D may be TRBD1 (6 bases). The CDR3 extends over 14 amino acids. V lost 3 bases, J lost 3 bases, and 8 bases lay in between. Germline-derived CDR1 and CDR2 are SGHTA and FQGNSA. The CDR3 protein is CASSLDRYTGELFF. CDR3 nucleotide sequence: TGTGCCAGCAGCTTGGACAGATACACCGGGGAGCTGTTTTTT.

The chain couples TRBV19 to TRBJ2-2, with TRBD1 as a possible D gene (5 bases). Trimming took 6 bases from V and 1 from J, leaving 6 bases between them. Germline CDR1 LNHDA, CDR2 SQIVND (reference sequence). This CDR3 has 13 residues. The CDR3 DNA reads as TGTGCCAGTAGCGACAGGAACACCGGGGAGCTGTTTTTT. Translated, it gives CASSDRNTGELFF. Full variable domain (missing parts from reference TRBV19 and TRBJ2-2): DGGITQSPKYLFRKEGQNVTLSCEQNLNHDAMYWYRQDPGQGLRLIYYSQIVNDFQKGDIAEGYSVSREKKESFPLTVTSAQKNPTAFYLCASSDRNTGELFFGEGSRLTVL.

The chain recombines TRBV9 with TRBJ2-3; D possibly corresponds to TRBD2 (6 bases). This CDR3 has 15 residues. Deletions cut 2 bases from V and 0 bases from J, with 10 bases between. CDR1 SGDLS and CDR2 YYNGEE come from the germline V gene. This CDR3 is CASSVSGTSTDTQYF. CDR3 in DNA: TGTGCCAGCAGCGTGAGTGGGACTAGCACAGATACGCAGTATTTT.

V usage is TRBV5-4 and J usage is TRBJ2-7; D perhaps matches TRBD1 (5 bases). This CDR3 is built from 15 residues. Germline V gene data show CDR1 as SGHNT and CDR2 as YYREEE (reference sequence). Trimming shortened V by 0 bases and J by 3 bases, and 13 bases separated the two germline ends. The CDR3 DNA reads TGTGCCAGCAGCTTGGCGGCAGGGTGGGACTACGAGCAGTACTTC. Its protein product is CASSLAAGWDYEQYF.

The V call is TRBV19, the J call TRBJ2-3; no clear D. Per germline, CDR1 LNHDA and CDR2 SQIVND (reference sequence). Trimming pared 3 bases from V and 2 bases from J, leaving 6 bases between. The CDR3 consists of 13 residues. The CDR3 DNA reads TGTGCCAGTAGTATGAGGACCACAGATACGCAGTATTTT. It codes for CASSMRTTDTQYF.

DNA for the CDR3: TGCGCCAGCAGCCAAGATTACGAGACCTACGAGCAGTACTTC. Encoded protein: CASSQDYETYEQYF. The chain joins TRBV4-3 to TRBJ2-7; D remains unclear. The CDR3 has 14 amino acids. The ends were cut back, 0 bases at V and 2 bases at J, with 8 bases in the middle. The germline V gene encodes CDR1 LGHNA and CDR2 YSLEER.

In nucleotides, the CDR3 is TGTGCCAGCAGTGAGAGTCGGGTAACTGAAGCTTTCTTT. Its protein product is CASSESRVTEAFF. The chain recombines TRBV25-1 with TRBJ1-1, with D unresolved. Germline lookup yields CDR1 MGHDK and CDR2 SYGVNS. Trimming pared 3 bases from V and 5 bases from J, leaving 10 bases between. The CDR3 runs 13 residues.

This clone was seen a handful of times. The chain links TRBV7-2 to TRBJ2-1; the D gene is possibly TRBD2 (7 bases). Germline V gene sequence: CDR1 SGHTA, CDR2 FQGNSA. CDR3 length: 14 amino acids. V gave up 6 bases and J gave up 10 bases, with 19 bases separating them. CDR3 loop: CASRIGGQVWEQFF. The CDR3 nucleotides are TGTGCCAGCAGGATCGGGGGGCAGGTTTGGGAGCAGTTCTTC.

J is TRBJ2-3 and V is TRBV27, with no clear D. Trimming took off 1 base at V and 1 base at J, with 3 bases between the two ends. Per germline, CDR1 MNHEY and CDR2 SMNVEV (reference sequence). This CDR3 contains 13 residues. CDR3: CASSLYGTDTQYF. The DNA of the CDR3 is TGTGCCAGCAGTTTATATGGCACAGATACGCAGTATTTT.

For the CDR3, the DNA is TGTGCCAGCAGCTTCAGGACGGTTAGCTCCTACAATGAGCAGTTCTTC. Translated, it gives CASSFRTVSSYNEQFF. This chain links TRBV7-9 with TRBJ2-1; D is undetermined. This CDR3 comprises 16 residues. CDR1 and CDR2 from the germline V gene are SEHNR and FQNEAQ (reference sequence). Trimming removed 3 bases from V and 0 bases from J, with 12 bases in between.